The clone carrying this TCR beta chain was seen more than once but under ten times. Its antigen remains unidentified. Each CDR3 protein gets one entry after TCRdb re-called the RT-PCR reads with MiXCR. In the table there are about half a million distinct CDR3 sequences, approximately 7.6% of which are singletons. These data belong to a study of response to subunit inactivated influenza vaccine. The study, taken as a whole, reports: T cells newly recruited by each seasonal influenza vaccination are few, the authors suggested.

The V gene end was trimmed by 5 bases and the J gene end by 4 bases; junction bases not matched to a gene: 10. CDR3 length equals 15 residues. Germline V gene lookup returns CDR1 SGHTA and CDR2 FQGNSA. The TCR comes from a man in his fifties or sixties who received an inactivated influenza vaccine. The starting material was PBMCs from blood, obtained around 25 months after vaccination. The chain carries TRBV7-2 and TRBJ2-7; 8 bases agree with TRBD1. The CDR3 DNA reads TGTGCCAGCAGCCTAACCAGGGGGCTGGGTTACGAGCAGTACTTC. Protein product: CASSLTRGLGYEQYF.